The rows below give T cell receptor beta chains drawn from one sample of a study of blood T cell repertoires in COVID-19. The data were produced by immunoSEQ multiplex PCR, yet TCRdb's version contains in-frame clones alone and is incomplete. This table holds approximately 120,000 clones, around 82% found once. Sequences were obtained from peripheral blood. The receptor set was obtained from a man aged 25-45 years with COVID-19, enrolled during active disease. Both conserved end residues are part of each CDR3. D genes are given only for firm matches. The listing skips clone size in some rows; elsewhere it reads once, few, many or a size class.

>TRBV29-1|TRBJ2-1|once|18|TRBD2
TGCAGCGTTGTATCGGCTAGCGGGAGAAGTGACTCCTACAATGAGCAGTTCTTC
CSVVSASGRSDSYNEQFF
>TRBV3-1/TRBV3-2|TRBJ1-3|few|14|TRBD1
TGTGCCAGCAGACACGGACAGGGTGAAAACACCATATATTTT
CASRHGQGENTIYF
>TRBV5-6|TRBJ1-2|-|13|TRBD1
TGTGCCAGCAGTTATCCACAGGGGGGGAGCTACACCTTC
CASSYPQGGSYTF
>TRBV10-3|TRBJ2-3|-|16|TRBD1
TGTGCCATCAGTCAGGACAGGTACTCTAGCACAGATACGCAGTATTTT
CAISQDRYSSTDTQYF
>TRBV19|TRBJ2-7|few|15|-
TGTGCCAGTAGTCCCCGTATGGGCATCTCCTACGAGCAGTACTTC
CASSPRMGISYEQYF
>TRBV19|TRBJ1-5|-|15|-
TGTGCCAGTAGCCCGTCGGGGGGCAGCAATCAGCCCCAGCATTTT
CASSPSGGSNQPQHF
>TRBV27|TRBJ1-3|many|15|-
TGTGCCAGCAGTCCAGACTTGGTCGGGGGAAACACCATATATTTT
CASSPDLVGGNTIYF
>TRBV11-2|TRBJ2-1|-|16|TRBD2
TGTGCCAGCAGCTTAGGGCGGGGGAGCTCCTACAATGAGCAGTTCTTC
CASSLGRGSSYNEQFF
>TRBV2|TRBJ2-3|-|15|TRBD2
TGTGCCAGAGGAGGGGTGGCGGGAGGGCGTGATACGCAGTATTTT
CARGGVAGGRDTQYF
>TRBV19|TRBJ1-4|-|14|TRBD1
TGTGCCAGTAGAAGGGGGCCGTCTAATGAAAAACTGTTTTTT
CASRRGPSNEKLFF
>TRBV5-4|TRBJ2-1|-|15|TRBD2
TGTGCCAGCAGAATAAGCGGGAGTGGCTACAATGAGCAGTTCTTC
CASRISGSGYNEQFF
>TRBV5-1|TRBJ1-2|-|15|TRBD1
TGCGCCAGCAGCCAGGGGACAGGCTACGGCTATGGCTACACCTTC
CASSQGTGYGYGYTF
>TRBV5-1|TRBJ1-4|-|15|TRBD1
TGCGCCAGCAGCCTACAGGGGGCTTTTAATGAAAAACTGTTTTTT
CASSLQGAFNEKLFF
>TRBV5-4|TRBJ1-1|-|13|TRBD1
TGTGCCAGCAGCCTAGACAGGGACACTGAAGCTTTCTTT
CASSLDRDTEAFF
>TRBV27|TRBJ1-6|-|19|TRBD1
TGTGCCAGCAGTTCTACATACACCTTCCGGGACAGGGAAAATTCACCCCTCCACTTT
CASSSTYTFRDRENSPLHF
>TRBV28|TRBJ2-7|-|11|-
TGTGCCAGCAGCTACCCGGGGGAGCAGTACTTC
CASSYPGEQYF
>TRBV23-1|TRBJ2-7|-|11|-
TGCGCCAGCAGTCAAAACGGCGAGCAGTACTTC
CASSQNGEQYF
>TRBV10-3|TRBJ1-2|few|13|-
TGTGCCATCAGTGGACAGGCTAACTATGGCTACACCTTC
CAISGQANYGYTF
>TRBV27|TRBJ2-3|-|16|-
TGTGCCAGCAGCCGGCTAGCGGTCCAGGGGACAGATACGCAGTATTTT
CASSRLAVQGTDTQYF
>TRBV6-8|TRBJ1-1|-|15|TRBD1
TGTGCCAGCATCCGGGACAGGGAGGCGGACACTGAAGCTTTCTTT
CASIRDREADTEAFF
>TRBV30|TRBJ1-2|-|10|-
TGTGCCTCACAGGTTTATGGCTACACCTTC
CASQVYGYTF
>TRBV9|TRBJ2-2|-|14|-
TGTGCCAGCACCCCAGGGACGAACACCGGGGAGCTGTTTTTT
CASTPGTNTGELFF